A selection of T cell receptor beta chains follows, all from one sample in a study of shared clonotypes between healthy human individuals. Repertoires were generated with immunoSEQ multiplex PCR, while TCRdb's copy carries only in-frame clones and drops some. Counted here are hundreds of thousands of clones, about 85% occurring once; the ten biggest clones make up about 13%. The source material was PBMCs. These TCRs come from a woman aged 40-49 years in good health. Some clones in this sample may be carry-over from other donors' samples. CDR3s include the opening cysteine and the closing phenylalanine or tryptophan. D genes are given only for firm matches. A clone size is listed for some rows: how often the clone was seen (once, few, many), or a class if it is expanded.

D gene	V gene	J gene	clone size	CDR3 protein	CDR3 DNA
.	TRBV30	TRBJ2-7	.	CAWSGSKPTYEQYF	TGTGCCTGGAGTGGCAGCAAACCCACGTACGAGCAGTACTTC
.	TRBV7-3	TRBJ2-2	.	CASSPTGRGTGELFF	TGTGCCAGCAGCCCAACTGGCAGAGGGACCGGGGAGCTGTTTTTT
.	TRBV5-1	TRBJ2-7	once	CASSLAQGRDEQYF	TGCGCCAGCAGCTTGGCCCAGGGTCGGGACGAGCAGTACTTC
TRBD2	TRBV7-9	TRBJ2-2	many	CASGGLAGGTGELFF	TGTGCCAGCGGTGGACTAGCGGGAGGCACCGGGGAGCTGTTTTTT
.	TRBV9	TRBJ2-1	.	CASSVGIFNEQFF	TGTGCCAGCAGCGTTGGAATCTTTAATGAGCAGTTCTTC
.	TRBV7-8	TRBJ1-1	.	CASSLVPMRGNTEAFF	TGTGCCAGCAGCCTAGTCCCAATGAGAGGGAACACTGAAGCTTTCTTT
.	TRBV19	TRBJ1-1	.	CASSLTVNTEAFF	TGTGCCAGTAGCCTGACAGTGAACACTGAAGCTTTCTTT
.	TRBV28	TRBJ2-5	once	CASRTNQGETQYF	TGTGCCAGCAGGACAAATCAAGGGGAGACCCAGTACTTC
TRBD2	TRBV6-5	TRBJ2-5	once	CASSKTSGRLETQYF	TGTGCCAGCAGTAAGACTAGCGGGAGACTTGAGACCCAGTACTTC
.	TRBV7-6	TRBJ2-6	once	CASSWSGANVLTF	TGTGCCAGCAGCTGGTCTGGGGCCAACGTCCTGACTTTC
TRBD1	TRBV7-9	TRBJ1-6	once	CASSTGTVRNSPLHF	TGTGCCAGCAGCACTGGGACAGTGAGAAATTCACCCCTCCACTTT
TRBD1	TRBV9	TRBJ2-2	.	CASSVARDRGTGELFF	TGTGCCAGCAGCGTTGCCCGGGACAGGGGCACCGGGGAGCTGTTTTTT
TRBD1	TRBV10-3	TRBJ2-7	few	CAISEWTPGQGIGEQYF	TGTGCCATCAGTGAGTGGACTCCGGGACAGGGGATTGGCGAGCAGTACTTC
.	TRBV9	TRBJ1-2	.	CASSVPAGGVNYGYTF	TGTGCCAGCAGCGTACCCGCTGGGGGGGTTAACTATGGCTACACCTTC
TRBD2	TRBV19	TRBJ2-1	.	CASSTRTSGRGSYNEQFF	TGTGCCAGTAGTACCAGGACTAGCGGGAGAGGGTCTTACAATGAGCAGTTCTTC
.	TRBV25-1	TRBJ1-3	many	CASSEKVGVSGNTIYF	TGTGCCAGCAGTGAAAAGGTGGGGGTGTCTGGAAACACCATATATTTT